This TCR beta chain was found in a study of T cell repertoires in cytomegalovirus infection. Study details: CMV infection and matching HLA type were both indicated by public TCR beta signatures.

In the case of this clonotype: What it recognizes is unknown.

General study points: Summed public TCR beta family frequency identified CMV carriers bearing the relevant HLA. Dominating the ex vivo response were TCR beta clonotypes that were CMV-specific and HLA-C-restricted.

Germline CDR1 SGHKS, CDR2 YYEKEE (reference sequence). The germline V and J ends were trimmed by 4 bases and 5 bases, with 13 bases remaining between them. The CDR3 covers 14 residues. TCRdb called the reads again in MiXCR, with one record for every CDR3 protein. This sample has fewer than 250,000 distinct CDR3 sequences, with roughly an eighth found just once. The clonotype was recovered from a human donor in good health (CMV status not recorded). Some clones in this sample may be carry-over from other donors' samples. The sample consisted of PBMCs. The chain carries TRBV5-5 and TRBJ2-1; D remains unclear. The CDR3 loop reads CASSLDGWNNEQFF. CDR3 bases: TGTGCCAGCAGCCTCGACGGATGGAACAATGAGCAGTTCTTC.